This TCR beta chain emerged from a study of cytomegalovirus exposure and HLA in healthy donors. Overall study results and limits: Near-uniform donor sequencing depth was presumed by presence/absence analyses. Published work reported that the classifier diagnosed cytomegalovirus status with high specificity and sensitivity.

The PCR had 60 Vbeta and 13 Jbeta primers. Profiling relied on immunoSEQ multiplex PCR, and the TCRdb table lists in-frame clones only, not all of them. The sample has about 130,000 clones, about 81% seen once. The V and J ends lost 6 bases and 11 bases, in that order; junction bases with no gene match: 15. The germline gives CDR1 SGHRS, CDR2 YFSETQ. The CDR3 runs to 14 residues. Comment on this clone: The antigen is not known.

Material: PBMCs. The sequence was collected from a woman in her 30s in good health and CMV-seronegative. The chain has TRBV5-1 and TRBJ2-5, with 8 bases fitting TRBD1. The CDR3 DNA is TGCGCCAGCAACCACAGGGGGACACCCCTGGAGCAGTACTTC. This codes for CASNHRGTPLEQYF.